The clone carrying this T cell receptor beta chain has just one count. The germline V gene encodes CDR1 MNHNS and CDR2 SASEGT. The CDR3 contains 16 residues. V dropped 4 bases and J dropped 4; count of bases not matched to a gene: 10. These data belong to a study of OX40 agonist ivuxolimab in advanced cancers. Profiling relied on immunoSEQ multiplex PCR, and the TCRdb table lists in-frame clones only, not all of them. The sample holds about 91,000 clones; 86% are singletons and the top ten take roughly 2.1%. The genes are TRBV6-1 and TRBJ2-5; 9 nucleotides align to TRBD2. The TCR originated in an adult with an advanced solid tumor such as melanoma, head and neck, liver or kidney cancer. Sequenced here: CD4+ or CD8+ T cells sorted from blood, sampled in a trial of the OX40 agonist ivuxolimab. This chain's CDR3 is CASSAPVAGVPETQYF. CDR3 DNA sequence: TGTGCCAGCAGTGCACCCGTAGCGGGAGTCCCAGAGACCCAGTACTTC.